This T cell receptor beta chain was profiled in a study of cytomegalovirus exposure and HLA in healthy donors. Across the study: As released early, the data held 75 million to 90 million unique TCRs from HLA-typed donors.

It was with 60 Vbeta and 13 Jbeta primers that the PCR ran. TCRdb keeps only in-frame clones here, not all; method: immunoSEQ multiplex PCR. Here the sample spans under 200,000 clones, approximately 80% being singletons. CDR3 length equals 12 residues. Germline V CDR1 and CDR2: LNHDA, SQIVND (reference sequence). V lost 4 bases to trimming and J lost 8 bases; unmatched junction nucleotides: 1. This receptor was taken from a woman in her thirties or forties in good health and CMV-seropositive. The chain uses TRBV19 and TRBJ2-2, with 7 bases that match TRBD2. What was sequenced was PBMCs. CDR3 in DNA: TGTGCCAGTAGTACTAGCGGAGGGGAGCTGTTTTTT. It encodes CASSTSGGELFF.